These 20 T cell receptor beta chains came from one sample sequenced in a study of blood T cell repertoires in COVID-19. The data were produced by immunoSEQ multiplex PCR, yet TCRdb's version contains in-frame clones alone and is incomplete. The sample includes 250,000 to 300,000 clones, 70% to 90% of them seen just once. Material for sequencing was PBMCs or T cells enriched from blood (not recorded which). The origin of the receptors is a woman between 50 and 59 years old who had recovered from COVID-19.

V and J are TRBV7-9 and TRBJ1-2; the D gene is possibly TRBD1 (6 bases). Per the germline V gene, CDR1 is SEHNR and CDR2 is FQNEAQ (reference sequence). Trimming pared 3 bases from V and 4 bases from J, leaving 18 bases between. This CDR3 spans 16 amino acids. The CDR3 region has the DNA TGTGCCAGCAGCTTTAGGGGGGGTCAGCGGCTCTATGGCTACACCTTC. Translated, it gives CASSFRGGQRLYGYTF.

This chain joins TRBV2 and TRBJ2-3, with 15 bases lining up with TRBD2. CDR1 is SNHLY and CDR2 is FYNNEI in the germline V gene. This CDR3 is 13 amino acids long. The ends lost 8 bases at V and 6 bases at J; junction bases unmatched: 0. CDR3 loop: CASGTSGRDTQYF. In DNA form, the CDR3 reads TGTGCCAGCGGGACTAGCGGGAGGGATACGCAGTATTTT. Together with reference TRBV2 and TRBJ2-3, the CDR3 gives the full variable domain: EPEVTQTPSHQVTQMGQEVILRCVPISNHLYFYWYRQILGQKVEFLVSFYNNEISEKSEIFDDQFSVERPDGSNFTLKIRSTKLEDSAMYFCASGTSGRDTQYFGPGTRLTVL.

This clone was seen more than once but under ten times. This rearrangement joins TRBV19 to TRBJ1-4, with unresolved D. This CDR3 is built from 14 residues. Germline CDR1 reads LNHDA; CDR2 reads SQIVND (reference sequence). V lost 7 bases and J 7 bases, leaving 16 bases between the germline ends. The CDR3 protein is CASNHPGIAEKLFF. The CDR3 DNA reads as TGTGCCAGTAATCATCCGGGAATCGCTGAAAAACTGTTTTTT.

The chain recombines TRBV11-1 with TRBJ2-3; 7 bases map to TRBD2. This CDR3 contains 15 residues. The germline V gene encodes CDR1 SGHAT and CDR2 FQDESV (reference sequence). The J segment lost 2 bases and the V segment lost 5 bases, leaving 7 bases of the junction unmatched. The CDR3 reads CASSTGEGNTDTQYF. The DNA for the CDR3 is TGTGCCAGCAGCACCGGGGAGGGGAACACAGATACGCAGTATTTT.

This chain's CDR3 is CASSPNAGGHEQYF. CDR3 coding DNA: TGTGCCAGCTCACCAAACGCGGGGGGCCACGAGCAGTACTTC. This chain links TRBV18 with TRBJ2-7; 8 nucleotides line up with TRBD2. J was trimmed by 5 bases and V by 2 bases; bases with no gene match: 5. The CDR3 extends over 14 amino acids. Looked up from germline, CDR1 is KGHSH and CDR2 is LQKENI.

In this sample, this clone turned up once. This chain links TRBV4-1 with TRBJ2-3; 8 bases are a match to TRBD2. CDR1 and CDR2 (germline): MGHRA, YSYEKL. The CDR3 runs 17 residues. Germline trimming cut 4 bases from V and 3 bases from J; bases unmatched to any gene: 12. The CDR3 loop is CASSRESNGRATDTQYF. CDR3 bases: TGCGCCAGCAGCCGAGAAAGTAACGGGAGGGCAACAGATACGCAGTATTTT.

This sequence joins TRBV3-1 (or the pseudogene TRBV3-2) and TRBJ1-1; the match to TRBD1 covers 7 bases. Losses at the gene ends were 5 bases for V and 1 base for J; bases not matched to a gene: 4. Germline assignment: CDR1 LGHDT and CDR2 YNNKEL (reference sequence). The CDR3 spans 14 residues. The CDR3 reads CASSYGTENTEAFF. CDR3 bases: TGTGCCAGCAGCTATGGGACAGAGAACACTGAAGCTTTCTTT.

The rearrangement links TRBV7-9 to TRBJ1-2; 9 positions agree with TRBD1. Germline CDR1 SEHNR, CDR2 FQNEAQ (reference sequence). The CDR3 is 16 amino acids. V dropped 4 bases and J dropped 8; count of bases not matched to a gene: 14. The CDR3 nucleotides are TGTGCCAGCAGCTCCTTAAGGGGGACAGGGAACGACGGCTACACCTTC. Its translation: CASSSLRGTGNDGYTF. Full variable domain (rest looked up from reference TRBV7-9 and TRBJ1-2): DTGVSQNPRHKITKRGQNVTFRCDPISEHNRLYWYRQTLGQGPEFLTYFQNEAQLEKSRLLSDRFSAERPKGSFSTLEIQRTEQGDSAMYLCASSSLRGTGNDGYTFGSGTRLTVV.

This sequence joins TRBV4-1 and TRBJ1-6; the D gene is possibly TRBD1 (5 bases). This CDR3 has 17 residues. V was pared by 1 base and J by 0 bases, with 10 bases between. Germline values: CDR1 MGHRA, CDR2 YSYEKL. This chain's CDR3 is CASSQGEGYSYNSPLHF. The CDR3 DNA reads TGCGCCAGCAGCCAAGGGGAGGGGTACTCCTATAATTCACCCCTCCACTTT.

The CDR3 coding sequence is TGTGCCAGCAGCCACGAGGGACTGAATGAGCAGTTCTTC. Its protein is CASSHEGLNEQFF. The J gene is TRBJ2-1, the V gene TRBV5-4; TRBD2 might be the D (6 bases). V was trimmed by 4 bases and J by 7 bases, leaving 12 bases between them. The CDR3 covers 13 residues. Germline V gives CDR1 SGHNT, CDR2 YYREEE (reference sequence).

The chain couples TRBV19 to TRBJ2-3; perhaps TRBD2 as D (6 bases). The CDR3 covers 14 residues. Germline lookup yields CDR1 LNHDA and CDR2 SQIVND (reference sequence). V gave up 5 bases and J gave up 1 base, with 10 bases separating them. The CDR3 loop is CASSRSSGTDTQYF. The CDR3 nucleotides are TGTGCCAGTAGTCGTTCTAGCGGCACAGATACGCAGTATTTT.

The chain has TRBV28 and TRBJ2-1; D unresolved. Trimming took 2 bases from V and 12 from J, leaving 11 bases between them. Per germline, CDR1 MDHEN and CDR2 SYDVKM. The CDR3 contains 12 residues. This CDR3 reads CASSLKPPGQFF. Here the CDR3 DNA reads TGTGCCAGCAGTTTAAAGCCCCCAGGGCAGTTCTTC.

This clone was observed a handful of times. This chain connects TRBV30 to TRBJ1-1, with D perhaps matching TRBD1 (5 bases). The CDR3 spans 15 residues. Trimming left V 3 bases short and J 1 base short, with 15 bases between. The germline V gene encodes CDR1 GTSNPN and CDR2 SVGIG (reference sequence). The CDR3 bases are TGTGCCTGGAGCATCTCCCAGGGTGCGAACACTGAAGCTTTCTTT. It yields the protein CAWSISQGANTEAFF.

The V call is TRBV7-2, the J call TRBJ2-1; 14 nucleotides line up with TRBD2. CDR1 and CDR2 from the germline V gene are SGHTA and FQGNSA. Losses at the gene ends were 6 bases for V and 6 bases for J; bases not matched to a gene: 1. The CDR3 extends over 14 amino acids. The CDR3 region is CASRGTSGSNEQFF. The CDR3 coding sequence is TGTGCCAGCAGAGGGACTAGCGGGAGCAATGAGCAGTTCTTC.

This chain links TRBV5-6 with TRBJ1-4; tentative D call: TRBD1 (5 bases). CDR3 length: 14 residues. The germline V and J ends were trimmed by 0 bases and 4 bases, with 7 bases remaining between them. CDR1 SGHDT and CDR2 YYEEEE come from the germline V gene. The CDR3: CASSLAGINEKLFF. The CDR3 DNA reads TGTGCCAGCAGCTTGGCAGGGATTAATGAAAAACTGTTTTTT.

CDR3 coding DNA: TGTGCCAGCGCGGTAAGACATGAGCGGCAAGAGACCCAGTACTTC. Translated: CASAVRHERQETQYF. The chain joins TRBV28 to TRBJ2-5; tentatively, D is TRBD2 (5 bases). V lost 8 bases to trimming and J lost 2 bases, with 18 bases between them. Germline V gene lookup returns CDR1 MDHEN and CDR2 SYDVKM. This CDR3 region has 15 residues.

This clone was counted a single time. This chain joins TRBV2 and TRBJ1-1; 7 bases are shared with TRBD1. The CDR3 sequence is 12 residues long. In germline, CDR1 is SNHLY, CDR2 FYNNEI. V shed 7 bases, J shed 5 bases, and the junction held 4 bases outside the gene matches. The CDR3 reads CASTGQDTEAFF. DNA for the CDR3: TGTGCCAGCACCGGACAGGATACTGAAGCTTTCTTT.

This rearrangement joins TRBV5-1 to TRBJ1-3; tentatively, D is TRBD1 (5 bases). CDR1 is SGHRS and CDR2 is YFSETQ in the germline V gene. V was shortened by 0 bases and J by 0 bases, with 10 bases between the two germline ends. The CDR3 totals 16 residues. Written as DNA, the CDR3 is TGCGCCAGCAGCTTGGACAGGTCCATCTCTGGAAACACCATATATTTT. Its protein product is CASSLDRSISGNTIYF.

This chain uses TRBV4-2 with TRBJ2-1; possible D gene TRBD2, 6 bases. This CDR3 is 15 amino acids long. V dropped 1 base and J dropped 8 bases, with 15 bases sitting between them. The germline V gene has CDR1 LGHNA and CDR2 YNFKEQ. This chain's CDR3 is CASSQGVRGGDEQFF. As DNA, the CDR3 is TGTGCCAGCAGCCAAGGTGTGAGGGGAGGCGATGAGCAGTTCTTC.

The chain has TRBV5-4 and TRBJ1-1, with 8 nucleotides matching TRBD1. This CDR3 contains 12 residues. Germline loops: CDR1 SGHNT, CDR2 YYREEE (reference sequence). J gave up 8 bases and V 3 bases, and 3 bases lay outside the gene matches. CDR3 coding DNA: TGTGCCAGCAGCTACGGGGACAGGGAAGCTTTCTTT. This translates into CASSYGDREAFF.